The entry that follows covers one T cell receptor (beta chain) sequence. The target of this receptor is not known. Per-base quality was not reported, and no clone a single base away is much larger than it. This entry is derived from a study of radiation and T cells in renal cell carcinoma (TCRdb year 2020). Background on the whole study: The samples were drawn from a clinical trial, where primary renal cell carcinomas were treated with 15 Gy of stereotactic body radiation therapy and then removed by nephrectomy 4 weeks afterward. In total, more than 50 samples underwent TCR beta sequencing: approximately 26 tumors plus 27 peripheral blood samples. Across all 53 samples, 3.5 million to 4.5 million unique CDR3 nucleotide sequences encoding 2 million to 3 million unique CDR3 amino acid sequences were identified.

Compared with germline, V lacks 7 bases and J lacks 6 bases; bases without a gene match: 8. The CDR1 and CDR2 encoded by the germline V gene (reference sequence) are MNHNY and SVGAGI. Measured from the cysteine to the phenylalanine, the CDR3 is 13 residues long. This entry keeps only the CDR3 DNA: 39 bases, framed from base 1. Overall results and qualifications from the work: Effects of radiation dose or scheduling on the TCR repertoire could not be addressed with the single-armed trial design. Changes in the blood repertoire were not tracked past 4 weeks after treatment. Because pretreatment tumor biopsies were not available, the study could not determine whether clonotypes were already present within the tumor at baseline. Top tumor clonotypes rose in blood from baseline to 2 weeks post-radiation, then contracted by 4 weeks, suggesting transient expansion of tumor-resident clones.

The time point label corresponds to: baseline pretreatment blood. What the treatment or condition label conveys for this sample: 15 Gy SBRT to primary tumor, nephrectomy 4 weeks later. To follow tumor-enriched clonotypes, serial peripheral blood was collected from radiation-treated patients at baseline and at 2 weeks and 4 weeks after SBRT. Every patient's renal cell carcinoma showed clear cell pathology. Genomic DNA for TCR sequencing was prepared using the QIAamp DNA Blood Mini Kit (Qiagen). Only samples passing all quality control checks were included in the analyses. Following the manufacturer's recommendations, the immunoSEQ kit was used to generate TCR beta libraries from genomic DNA. To prepare the libraries, a first multiplex PCR with proprietary primers was run, followed by a second PCR that added unique barcodes, and a bead cleanup was done after each round. A kit-provided positive control reaction and a negative control reaction were included in every sample batch. The final libraries underwent checking on an Agilent 4200 TapeStation D1000 ScreenTape, volumetric pooling, and quantification by qPCR. Sequencing ran on an Illumina NextSeq500 with a MidOutput 150-cycle cartridge, using 156 Read1 and 15 Index1 cycles with kit custom primers. The pooled library was loaded at roughly 0.93 pM, with a roughly 18% PhiX control spiked in. Per the source publication's procedure: The vendor-processed data were analyzed in R, and a clonotype was defined as all T cells that share the same CDR3 nucleotide sequence. For clone abundance analyses, frequencies were normalized to the 10,000 most abundant clones per sample. Before analysis, public T cell clones were removed, and these numbered fewer than six per sample on average. Tumor-enriched and baseline blood-enriched clonotypes were defined by at least a 32-fold difference in abundance between compartments. A beta-binomial differential abundance model was applied to find clonotypes that expanded or contracted between blood time points. Tumor-blood repertoire similarity was measured with the Baroni-Urbani and Buser coefficient, and groups were compared using two-tailed Wilcoxon tests in R. In TCRdb, the immuneACCESS table is reduced to in-frame sequences with V and J assigned. These tables do not hold every clone; where another copy was compared, an unresolved V gene accounts for under half, and the others remain unexplained. That table supplies the V and J calls and clone size; D and trimming were determined from the DNA. A total of approximately 150,000 clones appear in this sample, about 88% of them only once. 3.5% to 5% of the sample goes to the ten largest clones.

Recombination connected TRBV6-6 to TRBJ1-2; TRBD1 aligns with 7 central bases. The starting material was blood, obtained from a patient whose treatment included radiotherapy and nephrectomy. The source is a woman between 70 and 85 years old with renal cell carcinoma. CDR3 loop: CASTGGQVNGYTF. The nucleotide sequence reads as follows: TGTGCCAGCACCGGCGGACAGGTTAATGGCTACACCTTC.